This T cell receptor (beta chain) stems from a study of monozygotic twins with inflammatory bowel disease. The CDR3 has 15 residues. Germline V gene lookup returns CDR1 MNHNS and CDR2 SASEGT. For each CDR3 protein, TCRdb gives one entry from its re-call of the 5' RACE reads, without DNA. Across under 150,000 distinct CDR3 sequences, the top ten clones capture under 2.5% of the sample. The receptor comes from a human donor with ulcerative colitis or Crohn's disease, or a healthy co-twin of an affected twin (not recorded which). Sequencing used blood. The chain links TRBV6-1 to TRBJ2-7; TCRdb's D call, TRBD2, is unchecked because there is no DNA. The CDR3 sequence is CASSPTRTSSYEQYF.